This T cell receptor beta chain stems from a study of cytomegalovirus exposure and HLA in healthy donors. Study-wide points: Cytomegalovirus-associated TCR beta chains were listed, numbering 164.

A note on this clone: Its antigen remains unknown.

PCR employed 60 Vbeta and 13 Jbeta primers. Assay used: immunoSEQ multiplex PCR; TCRdb lists only in-frame clones, some missing. This sample has 150,000 or so clones, with approximately 77% found just once. The clonotype originates from a man aged 50-59 years in good health and CMV-seropositive. The sequenced sample was PBMCs.

CDR3 bases: TGTGCCAGCAGCTTGGAGGTGGGCGGGGGGGCTTTCAATGAGCAGTTCTTC. As protein: CASSLEVGGGAFNEQFF. The chain links TRBV5-6 to TRBJ2-1; 9 nucleotides line up with TRBD2. Germline V lookup: CDR1 SGHDT, CDR2 YYEEEE. CDR3 length: 17 amino acids. The junction had 10 bases not matched to a gene; V was cut back by 0 bases and J by 6 bases.